This TCR beta chain was recovered during a study of regulatory T cells in long-lasting Graves disease. Study as a whole: Over 5 years of antithyroid drugs with positive TSH receptor antibodies was taken to mean persistent Graves' disease. Study observations and caveats: Persistent Graves' patients had lower TCR diversity than newly diagnosed ones.

This clonotype was counted ten times or more. The antigen is undetermined. Time point defined: persistent/refractory GD, antithyroid drugs over 5 years with positive TRAb. The TCR library was made from RNA that had been extracted from PBMCs in TRIzol. According to the study, TCR beta libraries were built with iRepertoire HTBI primers and CDR3-region Arm-PCR. Each CDR3 protein gets one entry after TCRdb re-called the multiplex PCR reads with MiXCR. The profile covers around 400,000 distinct CDR3 sequences, with under 25% appearing a single time and roughly an eighth taken by the ten largest. Material: peripheral blood mononuclear cells (PBMCs), obtained when the disease was refractory, from a patient treated with antithyroid drugs. This clonotype originated in a female donor with Graves disease.

CDR3 in amino acids: CASTEGSLGHGYTF. DNA for the CDR3: TGTGCCAGCACGGAGGGGAGTCTGGGCCATGGCTACACCTTC. The V and J genes are TRBV2 and TRBJ1-2, with D maybe TRBD1 (5 bases). Trimming pared 7 bases from V and 6 bases from J, leaving 18 bases between. This CDR3 contains 14 residues. The germline V gene encodes CDR1 SNHLY and CDR2 FYNNEI.